The 23 T cell receptor beta chains given below trace back to one sample, sequenced in a study of blood T cell repertoires in COVID-19. The data were produced by immunoSEQ multiplex PCR, yet TCRdb's version contains in-frame clones alone and is incomplete. The table lists around 260,000 clones, more than 85% of them singletons. Material: peripheral blood. All receptors derive from a person under 30 with COVID-19, enrolled during active disease.

The V gene is TRBV19, the J gene TRBJ2-7, with 7 bases aligning to TRBD1. With V trimmed by 0 bases and J by 3 bases, 5 bases remained unmatched. CDR3 length: 15 amino acids. The germline CDR1 and CDR2 sequences are LNHDA and SQIVND (reference sequence). CDR3 sequence reads: CASSIDRRGLYEQYF. In DNA, the CDR3 is TGTGCCAGTAGTATAGATCGAAGGGGGCTCTACGAGCAGTACTTC.

The V and J genes are TRBV11-3 and TRBJ2-3, with D tentatively TRBD1 (6 bases). V was cut by 1 base and J by 3 bases, with 14 bases left in between. There are 16 residues in the CDR3. The germline gives CDR1 SGHNT, CDR2 YENEEA. CDR3: CASSLGFGQLTDTQYF. The CDR3 nucleotides are TGTGCCAGCAGCTTAGGTTTTGGACAGTTAACAGATACGCAGTATTTT.

The chain joins TRBV7-9 to TRBJ1-3, with D possibly TRBD1 on 5 matching bases. Trimming removed 2 bases at V and 1 base at J, with 15 bases between. Germline-derived CDR1 and CDR2 are SEHNR and FQNEAQ (reference sequence). This CDR3 comprises 17 residues. This CDR3 is CASSLFVVRESGNTIYF. The CDR3 coding sequence is TGTGCCAGCAGCTTATTTGTAGTCAGGGAATCTGGAAACACCATATATTTT.

The chain employs TRBV19 and TRBJ1-1, with D maybe TRBD1 (6 bases). There are 14 residues in the CDR3. V was pared by 5 bases and J by 7 bases, with 17 bases between. Looked up from germline, CDR1 is LNHDA and CDR2 is SQIVND (reference sequence). The CDR3 nucleotides read TGTGCCAGTAGTCGGGGGGCCTCCCGAGGTGAAGCTTTCTTT. This encodes CASSRGASRGEAFF.

The chain employs TRBV20-1 and TRBJ2-2; D is undetermined. CDR1 DFQATT and CDR2 SNEGSKA come from the germline V gene (reference sequence). V lost 5 bases, J lost 7 bases, and 8 bases lay in between. This CDR3 contains 11 residues. CDR3 DNA sequence: TGCAGTGCTCCGGTTAACGGGGAGCTGTTTTTT. It translates to CSAPVNGELFF.

This chain connects TRBV25-1 to TRBJ2-2, with D possibly being TRBD2 (5 bases). Trimming removed 8 bases at V and 4 bases at J, with 11 bases between. This CDR3 contains 13 residues. Germline lookup yields CDR1 MGHDK and CDR2 SYGVNS. DNA for the CDR3: TGTGCCAGCGGAGACTACCTCACCGGGGAGCTGTTTTTT. Its protein product is CASGDYLTGELFF.

This clone came up a few times. In the same sample, other DNA sequences code for this CDR3. The J gene is TRBJ1-6, the V gene TRBV5-1, with D unclear. The CDR3 extends over 13 amino acids. CDR1 is SGHRS, CDR2 YFSETQ, per germline. V dropped 1 base and J dropped 8 bases, with 7 bases sitting between them. The CDR3: CASSLKLDSPLHF. The CDR3, as DNA: TGCGCCAGCAGCTTGAAGCTGGATTCACCCCTCCACTTT.

The sample holds a few counts of this clone. This chain uses TRBV15 with TRBJ2-7; TRBD1 aligns across 11 bases. Looked up from germline, CDR1 is LNHNV and CDR2 is YYDKDF (reference sequence). The CDR3 runs 16 residues. J gave up 4 bases and V 0 bases, and 5 bases lay outside the gene matches. CDR3 coding DNA: TGTGCCACCAGCAGAGATCTGGGACAGGGGGAATACGAGCAGTACTTC. It translates to CATSRDLGQGEYEQYF. Together with reference TRBV15 and TRBJ2-7, the CDR3 gives the full variable domain: DAMVIQNPRYQVTQFGKPVTLSCSQTLNHNVMYWYQQKSSQAPKLLFHYYDKDFNNEADTPDNFQSRRPNTSFCFLDIRSPGLGDTAMYLCATSRDLGQGEYEQYFGPGTRLTVT.

The V gene is TRBV29-1, the J gene TRBJ2-3; D may be TRBD1 (6 bases). CDR3 size: 13 residues. Germline V CDR1 and CDR2: SQVTM, ANQGSEA. The germline V and J ends were trimmed by 6 bases and 5 bases, with 15 bases remaining between them. CDR3 sequence (DNA): TGCAGCGTACCCGACAGGTCTAAAGATACGCAGTATTTT. This sequence encodes CSVPDRSKDTQYF.

This rearrangement joins TRBV19 to TRBJ1-5, with 8 bases that match TRBD1. This CDR3 spans 13 amino acids. V shed 5 bases and J 6 bases; nucleotides not matched to a gene: 3. Germline V gene sequence: CDR1 LNHDA, CDR2 SQIVND (reference sequence). CDR3 DNA: TGTGCCAGTAGTCCTCAGGGGGCTCAGCCCCAGCATTTT. This codes for CASSPQGAQPQHF.

The rearrangement joins TRBV7-9 to TRBJ2-5; the D gene is possibly TRBD2 (6 bases). The CDR3 has 13 amino acids. V lost 5 bases and J 5 bases, leaving 12 bases between the germline ends. Germline V gene lookup returns CDR1 SEHNR and CDR2 FQNEAQ (reference sequence). Here the CDR3 DNA reads TGTGCCAGCAGCCGGGGGTACGGGGAGACCCAGTACTTC. Encoded protein: CASSRGYGETQYF.

The chain combines TRBV5-8 with TRBJ2-3, with no clear D. This CDR3 contains 12 residues. V lost 7 bases and J 0 bases, leaving 6 bases between the germline ends. The germline V gene encodes CDR1 SGHTS and CDR2 YDEGEE. Written as DNA, the CDR3 is TGTGCCAGCGGTAGCAGCACAGATACGCAGTATTTT. It yields the protein CASGSSTDTQYF.

The table lists this clone with a few counts. The chain carries TRBV27 and TRBJ1-3; D gene uncertain. CDR3 length: 15 amino acids. With 0 bases removed from V and 3 bases from J, the gap between germline ends came to 9 bases. Germline assignment: CDR1 MNHEY and CDR2 SMNVEV (reference sequence). The CDR3 region is CASSLSRGFGNTIYF. The CDR3 nucleotides read TGTGCCAGCAGTTTATCGCGAGGTTTTGGAAACACCATATATTTT.

J is TRBJ2-3 and V is TRBV29-1; D gene ambiguous. The CDR3 sequence is 12 residues long. Trimming shortened V by 3 bases and J by 3 bases, and 7 bases separated the two germline ends. In germline, CDR1 is SQVTM, CDR2 ANQGSEA. This chain's CDR3 is CSVERQTDTQYF. CDR3 DNA: TGCAGCGTTGAGAGGCAAACAGATACGCAGTATTTT.

This chain uses TRBV24-1 with TRBJ2-5; D is unresolved. The CDR3 is 14 amino acids. Trimming cost V 1 base and J 2 bases, with 7 bases left between them. Germline V gives CDR1 KGHDR, CDR2 SFDVKD. The CDR3 nucleotides are TGTGCCACCAGTGATTTCAGCGAGCAAGAGACCCAGTACTTC. Protein: CATSDFSEQETQYF.

This clone has only one observation. This chain links TRBV19 with TRBJ2-1, with D possibly TRBD2 on 6 matching bases. This CDR3 is built from 14 residues. Germline V gene sequence: CDR1 LNHDA, CDR2 SQIVND (reference sequence). Trimming cost V 5 bases and J 3 bases, with 11 bases left between them. CDR3 DNA: TGTGCCAGTAGTTCGGCGGGAAACTACAATGAGCAGTTCTTC. The encoded protein is CASSSAGNYNEQFF.

The rearrangement links TRBV5-1 to TRBJ2-5; 14 bases match TRBD2. This CDR3 spans 15 amino acids. CDR1 SGHRS and CDR2 YFSETQ come from the germline V gene. V was clipped by 3 bases and J by 5 bases; unmatched bases: 3. In nucleotides, the CDR3 is TGCGCCAGCAGCTCCGGGACTAGCGGGAGTGAGACCCAGTACTTC. This sequence encodes CASSSGTSGSETQYF.

V gene TRBV7-3 combines with J gene TRBJ1-6; a possible D gene is TRBD1 (6 bases). Germline assignment: CDR1 SGHTA and CDR2 FQGTGA. V was cut by 5 bases and J by 9 bases, with 17 bases left in between. The length of the CDR3 is 15 residues. The chain's CDR3 is CASSPDSVRGSPLHF. CDR3 nucleotides: TGTGCCAGCAGCCCGGACAGCGTTAGGGGTTCACCCCTCCACTTT.

The J gene is TRBJ2-1, the V gene TRBV10-1; D possibly corresponds to TRBD2 (5 bases). The ends were cut back, 0 bases at V and 8 bases at J, with 8 bases in the middle. Germline-derived CDR1 and CDR2 are WNHNN and SYGVQD (reference sequence). The CDR3 loop spans 13 amino acids. Here the CDR3 reads CASSESGRDEQFF. CDR3 coding DNA: TGCGCCAGCAGTGAGTCTGGGCGGGATGAGCAGTTCTTC.

The chain carries TRBV28 and TRBJ2-1; a weak D match, TRBD1 (6 bases). Germline CDR1 reads MDHEN; CDR2 reads SYDVKM. The length of the CDR3 is 15 residues. V lost 8 bases, J lost 4 bases, and 18 bases lay in between. The CDR3 DNA is TGTGCCAGCTTCGAAGCTGGACAGAGATACAATGAGCAGTTCTTC. Its protein is CASFEAGQRYNEQFF.

The CDR3 coding sequence is TGCGCCAGCAGCCAAGATACAGGGGGCGACGGAAACACCATATATTTT. This translates into CASSQDTGGDGNTIYF. The J gene is TRBJ1-3, the V gene TRBV4-1; TRBD1 agrees at 9 bases. V dropped 0 bases and J dropped 4; count of bases not matched to a gene: 4. CDR1 and CDR2 from the germline V gene are MGHRA and YSYEKL. CDR3 length: 16 residues.

The J gene is TRBJ2-3, the V gene TRBV9, with 8 bases fitting TRBD2. V was clipped by 4 bases and J by 3 bases; unmatched bases: 10. Germline-derived CDR1 and CDR2 are SGDLS and YYNGEE. This CDR3 contains 16 residues. The CDR3 DNA follows: TGTGCCAGCAGCTCCCATGGGGGCGGGAGGACAGATACGCAGTATTTT. It encodes CASSSHGGGRTDTQYF. Using reference TRBV9 and TRBJ2-3 for the parts outside the CDR3, the full variable domain is DSGVTQTPKHLITATGQRVTLRCSPRSGDLSVYWYQQSLDQGLQFLIQYYNGEERAKGNILERFSAQQFPDLHSELNLSSLELGDSALYFCASSSHGGGRTDTQYFGPGTRLTVL.

This chain uses TRBV4-3 with TRBJ1-4; no clear D. The germline gives CDR1 LGHNA, CDR2 YSLEER. V was trimmed by 1 base and J by 0 bases, leaving 3 bases between them. This CDR3 has 14 residues. The CDR3 sequence is CASSQAATNEKLFF. CDR3 coding DNA: TGCGCCAGCAGCCAAGCAGCAACTAATGAAAAACTGTTTTTT.